The 18 T cell receptor beta chains in this list originate from one sample, sequenced in a study of metastatic and nonmetastatic thyroid tumors. Among the patients, none had received any treatment before thyroid surgery. TCRdb called clones again from the PCR reads with MiXCR. The sample carries about 14,000 clones, 30% to 35% recorded once. The specimen was tumor tissue. These receptors all stem from a female donor with papillary thyroid cancer or a benign thyroid nodule (not recorded which). Some clones in this sample may be carry-over from other donors' samples.

Relative to its sample, this clone is medium-sized. The rearrangement uses TRBV20-1 and TRBJ2-7, with 8 bases lining up with TRBD2. The CDR3 consists of 13 residues. Germline CDR1 is DFQATT and CDR2 is SNEGSKA (reference sequence). The CDR3 reads CSRSGSPTYEQYF. CDR3 in DNA: TGCAGCCGAAGCGGGAGTCCAACCTACGAGCAGTACTTC.

This sequence joins TRBV2 and TRBJ2-3; 9 bases line up with TRBD1. Trimming at V came to 6 bases and at J to 6 bases, leaving 10 bases not matched to a gene. The CDR3 contains 15 residues. The germline gives CDR1 SNHLY, CDR2 FYNNEI. CDR3 sequence: CASRWTGAGTDTQYF. CDR3 DNA: TGTGCCAGCAGATGGACAGGGGCGGGGACGGATACGCAGTATTTT.

V usage is TRBV7-9 and J usage is TRBJ2-3; D uncertain. CDR3 length: 13 amino acids. Trimming took 1 base from V and 6 from J, leaving 8 bases between them. The germline gives CDR1 SEHNR, CDR2 FQNEAQ (reference sequence). The CDR3 DNA sequence: TGTGCCAGCAGCTTAGATTGGCTCGATACGCAGTATTTT. It encodes CASSLDWLDTQYF. Full variable domain (outside the CDR3, taken from reference TRBV7-9 and TRBJ2-3): DTGVSQNPRHKITKRGQNVTFRCDPISEHNRLYWYRQTLGQGPEFLTYFQNEAQLEKSRLLSDRFSAERPKGSFSTLEIQRTEQGDSAMYLCASSLDWLDTQYFGPGTRLTVL.

This clone was detected a few times. This clone may be a read error of a much larger clone one base away. The chain has TRBV29-1 and TRBJ1-2; 8 bases match TRBD1. The germline CDR1 and CDR2 sequences are SQVTM and ANQGSEA. This CDR3 is built from 11 residues. The V and J ends lost 6 bases and 10 bases, in that order; junction bases with no gene match: 7. The CDR3 loop is CSVGQGVDYTF. Written as DNA, the CDR3 is TGCAGCGTCGGACAGGGAGTGGACTACACCTTC.

This clone has ten or more counts. V gene TRBV12-3 or TRBV12-4 combines with J gene TRBJ1-1; 10 nucleotides agree with TRBD1. Losses at the gene ends were 6 bases for V and 7 bases for J; bases not matched to a gene: 8. The CDR3 is made up of 14 amino acids. CDR3 coding DNA: TGTGCCAGCAGGCCTGACAGGGGGCGGGATGAAGCTTTCTTT. Translating gives CASRPDRGRDEAFF.

This clone was seen repeatedly, ten times or more. The rearrangement uses TRBV12-3 or TRBV12-4 and TRBJ1-4; D is perhaps TRBD1 (5 bases). The CDR3 covers 15 residues. Trimming cost V 2 bases and J 4 bases, with 11 bases left between them. The CDR3 DNA reads as TGTGCCAGCAGTTTACGGCGGGGACTTAATGAAAAACTGTTTTTT. Its translation: CASSLRRGLNEKLFF.

This clone was found many times. The chain has TRBV4-1 and TRBJ1-4; perhaps TRBD1 as D (6 bases). Germline CDR1 reads MGHRA; CDR2 reads YSYEKL. This CDR3 is 16 amino acids long. V was pared by 0 bases and J by 7 bases, with 15 bases between. For the CDR3, the DNA is TGCGCCAGCAGCCAAGAGATCGTCGGCAGGGGTGAAAAACTGTTTTTT. Protein: CASSQEIVGRGEKLFF.

This clone appeared a few times. CDR3 DNA sequence: TGTTCAGCAGTTAAAAAGCGGGGGACCACAGATACGCAGTATTTT. Its translation: CSAVKKRGTTDTQYF. This chain connects TRBV6-2 or TRBV6-3 to TRBJ2-3; 8 bases line up with TRBD2. Germline CDR1 MNHEY, CDR2 SVGEGT. The CDR3 consists of 15 residues.

The chain combines TRBV4-3 with TRBJ2-7; 7 bases align to TRBD2. Trimming at V came to 4 bases and at J to 5 bases, leaving 8 bases not matched to a gene. This CDR3 is 14 amino acids long. Germline CDR1 and CDR2: LGHNA and YSLEER. CDR3 nucleotide sequence: TGCGCCAGCAGCCCGTGGACTAGTTCGGACGAGCAGTACTTC. It specifies CASSPWTSSDEQYF.

By share of the sample, this clone is medium-sized. This chain links TRBV12-3 or TRBV12-4 with TRBJ1-2; 7 bases match TRBD1. The CDR3 consists of 15 residues. V lost 3 bases and J lost 7; bases outside the gene matches: 11. CDR3 amino acids: CASSFGVRGIGGYTF. CDR3 coding DNA: TGTGCCAGCAGTTTCGGCGTCAGGGGGATTGGTGGCTACACCTTC.

DNA of the CDR3: TGCAGTGCTAGAGGCGTGGACAGTGGGCGATTGTACTTC. Translating it yields CSARGVDSGRLYF. The chain joins TRBV20-1 to TRBJ2-4; perhaps TRBD1 as D (6 bases). The V and J ends lost 1 base and 15 bases respectively, with 19 bases between them. The germline gives CDR1 DFQATT, CDR2 SNEGSKA (reference sequence). This CDR3 has 13 amino acids.

This chain connects TRBV11-2 to TRBJ2-2, with D unclear. Germline assignment: CDR1 SGHAT and CDR2 FQNNGV. There are 16 residues in the CDR3. V lost 4 bases, J lost 4 bases, and 16 bases lay in between. For the CDR3, the DNA is TGTGCCAGCAGCTCGGTTAGGAATTGGGGCACCGGGGAGCTGTTTTTT. This sequence encodes CASSSVRNWGTGELFF.

This clone has only a few counts. The chain combines TRBV6-1 with TRBJ1-6, with D possibly being TRBD1 (5 bases). The germline V gene encodes CDR1 MNHNS and CDR2 SASEGT. This CDR3 contains 13 residues. V dropped 8 bases and J dropped 8 bases, with 13 bases sitting between them. In DNA form, the CDR3 reads TGTGCCAGCGGGGCAGCTTGGGATTCACCCCTCCACTTT. The encoded protein is CASGAAWDSPLHF.

Turning to this clone: A much bigger clone sits one base away, suggesting this may be a read error. This chain uses TRBV20-1 with TRBJ2-5; 10 nucleotides match TRBD2. Germline loops: CDR1 DFQATT, CDR2 SNEGSKA (reference sequence). There are 15 residues in the CDR3. CDR3 in DNA: TGCAGTGCTCAGCGGGGGACTAGCGAGTGGGAGACCAAGTACTTC. It yields the protein CSAQRGTSEWETKYF.

This sequence joins TRBV30 and TRBJ2-2; D is uncertain. V lost 4 bases, J lost 7 bases, and 13 bases lay in between. Germline V gene lookup returns CDR1 GTSNPN and CDR2 SVGIG (reference sequence). The CDR3 is 13 residues long. Here the CDR3 reads CAWTRSWGGELFF. For the CDR3, the DNA is TGTGCCTGGACTAGGTCCTGGGGCGGGGAGCTGTTTTTT.

The rearrangement joins TRBV20-1 to TRBJ2-7; the match to TRBD2 covers 8 bases. Germline V CDR1 and CDR2: DFQATT, SNEGSKA (reference sequence). The CDR3 length is 13 residues. Trimming removed 3 bases from V and 3 bases from J; junction bases left unmatched: 4. CDR3: CSARSLAGYEQYF. CDR3 DNA sequence: TGCAGTGCTAGGAGTCTAGCGGGCTACGAGCAGTACTTC.

This clone was seen at least ten times. Since a much larger clone is just one base distant, this may be a read error. The same CDR3 also results from other DNA sequences found in this sample. The V and J genes are TRBV28 and TRBJ1-1, with D maybe TRBD1 (6 bases). The V gene's germline CDR1 is MDHEN and CDR2 SYDVKM. The CDR3 totals 13 residues. The ends were cut back, 5 bases at V and 6 bases at J, with 13 bases in the middle. CDR3 in DNA: TGTGCCAGCAGTAGGGGGGGGTTCGCTGAAGCTTTCTTT. This gives the protein CASSRGGFAEAFF.

This clone showed up many times. This chain links TRBV5-6 with TRBJ2-7; possibly TRBD1 or TRBD2 for D (5 bases each). Germline V gene lookup returns CDR1 SGHDT and CDR2 YYEEEE. Trimming pared 0 bases from V and 0 bases from J, leaving 10 bases between. This CDR3 has 15 residues. The CDR3: CASSLVGTRSYEQYF. DNA for the CDR3: TGTGCCAGCAGCTTGGTAGGGACCCGCTCCTACGAGCAGTACTTC.